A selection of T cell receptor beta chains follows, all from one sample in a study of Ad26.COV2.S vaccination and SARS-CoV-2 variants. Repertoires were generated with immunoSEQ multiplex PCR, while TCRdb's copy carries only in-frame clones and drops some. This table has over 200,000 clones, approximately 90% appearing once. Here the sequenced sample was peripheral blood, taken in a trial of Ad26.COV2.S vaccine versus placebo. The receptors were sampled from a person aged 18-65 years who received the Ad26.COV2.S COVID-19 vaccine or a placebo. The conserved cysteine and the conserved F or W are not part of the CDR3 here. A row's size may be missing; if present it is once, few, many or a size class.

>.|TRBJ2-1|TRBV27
ASSFSGPRNEQF
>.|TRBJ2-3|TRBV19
ASSIPGQGTSSTDTQY
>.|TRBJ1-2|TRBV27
ASSPSGIHYGYT
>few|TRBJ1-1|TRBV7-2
ASSLAFREGI
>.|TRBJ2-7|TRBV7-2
ASSLGMKYEQY
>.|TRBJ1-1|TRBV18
ASSPSGNTEAF
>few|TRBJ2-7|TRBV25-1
ASSVTGLDEQY
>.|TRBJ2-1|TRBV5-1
ASSATSAYNEQF
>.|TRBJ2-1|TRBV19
ASSIRWDNPSSYNEQF
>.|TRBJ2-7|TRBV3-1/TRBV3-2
ASSQGRLSGGHSYEQY
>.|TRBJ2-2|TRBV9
ASSVAGGANTGELF
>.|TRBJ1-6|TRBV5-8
ASRPLSPFTEFNSPLH
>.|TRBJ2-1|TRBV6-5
ASRRGLAGDNEQF
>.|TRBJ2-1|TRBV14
ASSQDFPSGGRSEQF
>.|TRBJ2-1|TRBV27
ASRPTPPSGNEQF
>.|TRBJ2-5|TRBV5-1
ASSLVSGGSQETQY
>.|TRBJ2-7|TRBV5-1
ASSFGGTGGYEQY
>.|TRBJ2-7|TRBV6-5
ASTGGSEQY
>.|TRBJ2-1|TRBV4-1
ASSHGKGGVTGLSYNEQF
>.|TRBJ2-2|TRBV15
AVWTGAITGELF
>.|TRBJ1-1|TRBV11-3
ASSSHRYTEAF
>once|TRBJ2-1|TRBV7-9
ASSLYVYNEQF
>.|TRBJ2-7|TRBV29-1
SVSGVSYEQY
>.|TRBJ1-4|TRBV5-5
ASSLGHWAARVTTNEKLF
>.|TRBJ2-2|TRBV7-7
ASSSGTGVTGELF
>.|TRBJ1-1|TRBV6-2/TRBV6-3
ASSPGRVNTEAF
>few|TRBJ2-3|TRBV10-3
AISGSETSGRWSTDTQY
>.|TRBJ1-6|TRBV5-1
ASSHRTGVNSPLH
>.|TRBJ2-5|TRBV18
ASSPRLAGLQETQY
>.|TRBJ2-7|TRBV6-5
ASSSSGGTYEQY
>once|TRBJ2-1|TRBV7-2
ASSPWTSSSYNEQF
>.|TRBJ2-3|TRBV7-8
ASSLIDGDTQY
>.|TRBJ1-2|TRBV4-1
ASSQDRIGTGHPLNYGYT
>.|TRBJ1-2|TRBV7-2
ASTWGAEGYT
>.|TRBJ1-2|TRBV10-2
ASSALTGTHLYGYT
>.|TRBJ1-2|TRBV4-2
ASSLNYGYT
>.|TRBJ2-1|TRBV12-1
ASRFGQIYNEQF
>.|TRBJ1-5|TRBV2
ASRGDRGRNQPQH
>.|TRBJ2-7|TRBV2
ASRGGASYEQY
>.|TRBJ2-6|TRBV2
ASSLRTSPSGANVLT
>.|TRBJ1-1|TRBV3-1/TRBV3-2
ASCDGLNTEAF
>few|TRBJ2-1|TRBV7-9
ASSSGLVRDEQF
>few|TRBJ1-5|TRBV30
AWSVGDGQPQH
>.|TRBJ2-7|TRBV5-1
ASSLLMRTSNRYEQY